This T cell receptor beta chain appears in the sequencing data of a study of shared clonotypes between healthy human individuals. Overall study findings and caveats: Relative to clonotypes present in all four donors, those not shared had lower generation probabilities.

Germline loops: CDR1 SGHDT, CDR2 YYEEEE. V lost 5 bases, J lost 2 bases, and 6 bases stayed unmatched. The CDR3 runs 16 residues. The method was immunoSEQ multiplex PCR; TCRdb's version includes in-frame clones alone and lacks a portion of them. The sample contains about 700,000 clones, about 91% of which appear only once. Comments on this clone: Its target is not known.

The naive CD8 fraction comprised CD45RO-negative cells positively selected for CCR7 and excluded terminally differentiated effector memory CD45RA+ cells. This TCR was sampled from a man between 25 and 39 years old in good health. The source material was naive CD8+ T cells sorted from blood. The chain carries TRBV5-6 and TRBJ2-7; 14 bases line up with TRBD2. As DNA, the CDR3 is TGTGCCAGCAGAGGACTAGCGGGAGGCAAACCCTACGAGCAGTACTTC. It encodes CASRGLAGGKPYEQYF.